These 28 T cell receptor beta chains were sequenced from one sample in a study of molecular identifiers for immune sequencing clone quantification. TCRdb independently ran MiXCR on the PCR reads; one entry per CDR3 protein. The sample shows more than 450,000 distinct CDR3 sequences, about a fifth of them seen only once. The sequencing sample was made of naive CD8+ T cells from blood, with Jurkat cell RNA spiked in. The subset is: FACS-sorted CD8+CD4-CCR7+CD45RA+ naive T cells. All receptors derive from a human donor in good health. Some libraries in this study had Jurkat cell RNA spiked in.

A word on this clonotype: The junction and the germline gene differ at one end; a read error may be behind it. The gene calls are TRBV28 and TRBJ1-5; the match to TRBD1 covers 9 bases. The CDR3 runs 19 residues. Germline loops: CDR1 MDHEN, CDR2 SYDVKM. This CDR3 reads CASSQDRDRVSFSSQPQHF. In DNA, the CDR3 is TGTGCCAGCAGCCAAGACCGGGACAGGGTGAGTTTTAGCAGTCAGCCCCAGCATTTT.

This clonotype was observed at least ten times. This rearrangement joins TRBV27 to TRBJ2-7; a possible D gene is TRBD2 (6 bases). The germline gives CDR1 MNHEY, CDR2 SMNVEV (reference sequence). This CDR3 contains 15 residues. V lost 4 bases to trimming and J lost 2 bases, with 15 bases between them. In DNA, the CDR3 is TGTGCCAGCAGTTCCCTCGGGGGATTCGCCTACGAGCAGTACTTC. It specifies CASSSLGGFAYEQYF.

This chain joins TRBV19 and TRBJ1-1; D is uncertain. Trimming stripped 4 bases from V and 4 bases from J, with 22 bases between. The CDR3 is 17 residues long. Germline V gene lookup returns CDR1 LNHDA and CDR2 SQIVND (reference sequence). The CDR3 protein is CASSKGPSRALGTEAFF. The CDR3 DNA reads TGTGCCAGTAGTAAGGGCCCGTCTCGGGCCTTAGGCACTGAAGCTTTCTTT.

This rearrangement joins TRBV12-3 or TRBV12-4 to TRBJ1-2, with D tentatively TRBD1 (6 bases). This CDR3 comprises 14 residues. Trimming removed 5 bases at V and 9 bases at J, with 19 bases between. DNA of the CDR3: TGTGCCAGCAGTGTGGGTGGGGGGCACATGAGCTACACCTTC. Translating gives CASSVGGGHMSYTF.

The V gene is TRBV5-8, the J gene TRBJ1-1; D unresolved. The CDR3 has 12 amino acids. The V end lost 0 bases, the J end lost 6 bases, and 6 bases lay between the germline ends. Germline values: CDR1 SGHTS, CDR2 YDEGEE. CDR3: CASSLVWPEAFF. The CDR3 DNA follows: TGTGCCAGCAGCTTGGTTTGGCCTGAAGCTTTCTTT.

This clonotype has ten or more counts. The chain employs TRBV4-2 and TRBJ2-3; D is perhaps TRBD2 (7 bases). The germline V gene has CDR1 LGHNA and CDR2 YNFKEQ. The CDR3 is 15 amino acids. V was clipped by 1 base and J by 5 bases, with 13 bases between them. The CDR3 DNA follows: TGTGCCAGCAGCCAAGTTGCGGGGGCGGTAGATACGCAGTATTTT. It encodes CASSQVAGAVDTQYF.

The chain is built from TRBV11-2 and TRBJ2-1, with 12 nucleotides matching TRBD2. Germline trimming cut 4 bases from V and 0 bases from J; bases unmatched to any gene: 13. This CDR3 spans 20 amino acids. Germline V gene sequence: CDR1 SGHAT, CDR2 FQNNGV. The CDR3 here is CASSYRLAGALTSSYNEQFF. The CDR3 nucleotides read TGTGCCAGCAGCTACAGACTAGCGGGGGCCCTCACCAGCTCCTACAATGAGCAGTTCTTC.

For this clonotype: This may arise from a read error, as a much more abundant clone is one base away. This sequence joins TRBV11-2 and TRBJ2-3; the D gene is possibly TRBD2 (6 bases). V lost 5 bases and J 3 bases, leaving 18 bases between the germline ends. The CDR3 extends over 16 amino acids. CDR1 is SGHAT and CDR2 is FQNNGV in the germline V gene. CDR3 nucleotides: TGTGCCAGCAGCCGTCGCGGGACTGGCGAGACAGATACGCAGTATTTT. It codes for CASSRRGTGETDTQYF.

This clonotype was seen repeatedly, ten times or more. This CDR3 is CASSFVPAPPYNEQFF. CDR3 coding DNA: TGTGCCAGCAGCTTCGTCCCGGCTCCCCCCTACAATGAGCAGTTCTTC. The chain combines TRBV5-5 with TRBJ2-1, with D uncertain. The CDR3 length is 16 residues. Germline V lookup: CDR1 SGHKS, CDR2 YYEKEE (reference sequence). Trimming cost V 2 bases and J 2 bases, with 14 bases left between them.

V usage is TRBV4-3 and J usage is TRBJ1-5; the match to TRBD1 covers 7 bases. The V gene end was trimmed by 3 bases and the J gene end by 1 base; junction bases not matched to a gene: 3. This CDR3 is 15 amino acids long. Looked up from germline, CDR1 is LGHNA and CDR2 is YSLEER. CDR3 amino acids: CASSHRQGSNQPQHF. DNA of the CDR3: TGCGCCAGCAGCCACAGACAGGGAAGCAATCAGCCCCAGCATTTT.

This clonotype was counted between two and nine times. The rearrangement links TRBV12-3 or TRBV12-4 to TRBJ1-2, with 11 bases lining up with TRBD1. CDR3 length equals 14 residues. V gave up 5 bases and J gave up 5 bases; unmatched junction bases: 4. The CDR3 coding sequence is TGTGCCAGCAGTCCAGGGGACAGGGGGTATGGCTACACCTTC. It yields the protein CASSPGDRGYGYTF.

This clonotype was found many times. The V call is TRBV29-1, the J call TRBJ2-5; the match to TRBD1 covers 8 bases. Germline V lookup: CDR1 SQVTM, CDR2 ANQGSEA. CDR3 length equals 13 residues. V dropped 5 bases and J dropped 4; count of bases not matched to a gene: 6. The DNA for the CDR3 is TGCAGCGTTTTCGGGGGACAGGCAGAGACCCAGTACTTC. Its protein product is CSVFGGQAETQYF.

About this clonotype: Because the CDR3 is missing its conserved closing phenylalanine or tryptophan, this is likely a read error. This rearrangement joins TRBV4-1 to TRBJ2-7; weak D call: TRBD2 (5 bases). The CDR3 totals 15 residues. Germline loops: CDR1 MGHRA, CDR2 YSYEKL. The CDR3 spells CVSSQKDWPSYEQYS. The CDR3 bases are TGCGTCAGCAGCCAGAAGGACTGGCCTTCCTACGAGCAGTACTCC.

This clonotype has a handful of counts. V gene TRBV5-1 combines with J gene TRBJ2-1, with TRBD1 matching over 8 bases. Germline-derived CDR1 and CDR2 are SGHRS and YFSETQ. This CDR3 is 16 amino acids long. With V trimmed by 1 base and J by 6 bases, 9 bases remained unmatched. This chain's CDR3 is CASSLHSRTGSNEQFF. CDR3 in DNA: TGCGCCAGCAGCTTGCATTCAAGGACAGGGAGCAATGAGCAGTTCTTC.

Many counts were recorded for this clonotype. The chain uses TRBV4-3 and TRBJ2-3, with unresolved D. Trimming removed 0 bases from V and 4 bases from J, with 8 bases in between. This CDR3 has 14 amino acids. CDR1 is LGHNA, CDR2 YSLEER, per germline. The CDR3 nucleotides read TGCGCCAGCAGCCAAGACCCAAGGTCAGATACGCAGTATTTT. It codes for CASSQDPRSDTQYF.

V and J are TRBV6-5 and TRBJ2-1; tentatively, D is TRBD2 (6 bases). The germline V and J ends were trimmed by 0 bases and 0 bases, with 9 bases remaining between them. This CDR3 spans 16 amino acids. Looked up from germline, CDR1 is MNHEY and CDR2 is SVGAGI. This chain's CDR3 is CASSYSSGSSYNEQFF. The CDR3 nucleotides are TGTGCCAGCAGTTACTCCTCCGGGAGCTCCTACAATGAGCAGTTCTTC.

The rearrangement joins TRBV13 to TRBJ2-7, with D possibly TRBD2 on 5 matching bases. Trimming left V 5 bases short and J 6 bases short, with 11 bases between. This CDR3 is 12 amino acids long. CDR1 and CDR2 from the germline V gene are PRHDT and FYEKMQ (reference sequence). The CDR3 region is CASSKAGPEQYF. The DNA of the CDR3 is TGTGCCAGCAGCAAGGCGGGTCCCGAGCAGTACTTC.

This clonotype was picked up many times. The chain links TRBV27 to TRBJ2-7; perhaps TRBD1 as D (5 bases). This CDR3 is 12 amino acids long. Germline lookup yields CDR1 MNHEY and CDR2 SMNVEV (reference sequence). V was clipped by 6 bases and J by 1 base, with 7 bases between them. The CDR3 loop reads CASRGDSYEQYF. The CDR3, as DNA: TGTGCCAGCAGAGGGGATTCCTACGAGCAGTACTTC.

A note on this clonotype: Since a much larger clone is just one base distant, this may be a read error. This rearrangement joins TRBV15 to TRBJ2-2; tentative D call: TRBD2 (5 bases). Germline V lookup: CDR1 LNHNV, CDR2 YYDKDF (reference sequence). This CDR3 contains 16 residues. The CDR3 sequence: CATSRDAPRPTGELYF. The DNA of the CDR3 is TGTGCCACCAGCAGAGACGCGCCCAGACCAACCGGGGAGCTGTATTTT.

This clonotype was seen ten or more times. The chain combines TRBV29-1 with TRBJ1-1; D gene uncertain. Germline V gene lookup returns CDR1 SQVTM and CDR2 ANQGSEA. V was trimmed by 4 bases and J by 11 bases, leaving 11 bases between them. This CDR3 region has 10 residues. DNA of the CDR3: TGCAGCGTTGTTGTCGTGGTGGCTTTCTTT. This codes for CSVVVVVAFF.

This clonotype was seen a handful of times. The chain is built from TRBV20-1 and TRBJ1-1; the match to TRBD1 covers 8 bases. The CDR3 spans 20 residues. Germline-derived CDR1 and CDR2 are DFQATT and SNEGSKA (reference sequence). The ends lost 0 bases at V and 0 bases at J; junction bases unmatched: 18. The CDR3 DNA reads TGCAGTGCTAGAGATGTTATTTTGGGACAGGCAGCCCTCATGAACACTGAAGCTTTCTTT. It translates to CSARDVILGQAALMNTEAFF.

Worth noting for this clonotype: One junction end disagrees with the germline gene, perhaps due to a read error. V is TRBV7-9 and J is TRBJ1-3; 8 nucleotides agree with TRBD1. CDR1 SEHNR and CDR2 FQNEAQ come from the germline V gene (reference sequence). The CDR3 covers 18 residues. CDR3 region: CASSLVGQGPFSGNTMYF. CDR3 sequence (DNA): TGTGCCAGCAGCTTAGTAGGACAGGGACCGTTCTCTGGAAACACCATGTATTTT.

The sample holds a few counts of this clonotype. The CDR3: CASSRTGLLVYGYTF. Written as DNA, the CDR3 is TGTGCCAGCAGTAGGACAGGACTCCTGGTCTATGGCTACACCTTC. This rearrangement joins TRBV6-5 to TRBJ1-2; TRBD1 aligns across 7 bases. Germline V gene data show CDR1 as MNHEY and CDR2 as SVGAGI. The junction had 10 bases not matched to a gene; V was cut back by 5 bases and J by 4 bases. This CDR3 spans 15 amino acids.

This clonotype was seen more than once but under ten times. This chain links TRBV27 with TRBJ1-2, with D possibly matching TRBD1 (6 bases). There are 16 residues in the CDR3. V shed 2 bases and J shed 3 bases, with 16 bases lying between them. The germline gives CDR1 MNHEY, CDR2 SMNVEV (reference sequence). CDR3 sequence reads: CASSLGQSGVYYGYTF. Here the CDR3 DNA reads TGTGCCAGCAGTTTAGGACAGAGTGGGGTGTACTATGGCTACACCTTC.

A few counts support this clonotype. J is TRBJ1-3 and V is TRBV7-8; D is unresolved. The CDR3 loop spans 16 amino acids. Trimming took off 5 bases at V and 6 bases at J, with 20 bases between the two ends. Germline loops: CDR1 SGHVS, CDR2 FQNEAQ. The CDR3 DNA sequence: TGTGCCAGCAGCCCACAAGCCACCTCTTCCGTAAACACCATATATTTT. Protein: CASSPQATSSVNTIYF.

This clonotype was counted a few times. The chain carries TRBV13 and TRBJ2-2, with 8 bases aligning to TRBD1. Germline CDR1 is PRHDT and CDR2 is FYEKMQ (reference sequence). The CDR3 is 15 amino acids. After removal of 4 bases from V and 4 bases from J, the junction contained 5 bases not matched to a gene. The chain's CDR3 is CASSSTGESTGELFF. The CDR3 nucleotides are TGTGCCAGCAGCTCGACAGGGGAGAGCACCGGGGAGCTGTTTTTT.

Turning to this clonotype: Given the absence of the conserved phenylalanine or tryptophan at the CDR3 end, a read error is likely. This chain connects TRBV6-2 or TRBV6-3 to TRBJ2-7; D unresolved. The V and J ends lost 6 bases and 4 bases respectively, with 16 bases between them. The CDR3 sequence is 14 residues long. From germline, CDR1 is MNHEY and CDR2 SVGEGT. The CDR3 loop reads CASSGDTEGYEQYL. CDR3 nucleotide sequence: TGTGCCAGCAGCGGCGACACGGAAGGGTACGAGCAGTACCTC.

V and J are TRBV20-1 and TRBJ1-2, with D unclear. CDR1 DFQATT and CDR2 SNEGSKA come from the germline V gene (reference sequence). The ends were cut back, 1 base at V and 0 bases at J, with 12 bases in the middle. This CDR3 is built from 15 residues. CDR3 coding DNA: TGCAGTGCTAGAGTCTACAGCGAAGCTAACTATGGCTACACCTTC. Translating it yields CSARVYSEANYGYTF.